This T cell receptor beta chain was sequenced for a study of OX40 agonist ivuxolimab in advanced cancers. Data came from immunoSEQ multiplex PCR; TCRdb stores just in-frame clones and leaves some out. Among some 50,000 clones listed, more than 75% were seen once. The CDR3 spans 15 residues. Unmatched junction bases numbered 8, after V lost 5 bases and J lost 7 bases. The V gene's germline CDR1 is MGHRA and CDR2 YSYEKL. The sample was CD4+ or CD8+ T cells sorted from blood, taken in a trial of the OX40 agonist ivuxolimab. The TCR was taken from an adult with an advanced solid tumor such as melanoma, head and neck, liver or kidney cancer. The rearrangement joins TRBV4-1 to TRBJ2-1; the match to TRBD2 covers 10 bases. The CDR3 DNA reads as TGCGCCAGCAGCTCGCTAGCGGGAGATGATAATGAGCAGTTCTTC. Its translation is CASSSLAGDDNEQFF.